These 2 T cell receptor beta chains originate from one sample sequenced in a study of cytomegalovirus exposure and HLA in healthy donors. The PCR contained 60 Vbeta and 13 Jbeta primers. Measured with immunoSEQ multiplex PCR; TCRdb has only the in-frame clones, and not every one. The sample holds some 170,000 clones; 82% are singletons and the top ten take around 10%. Sequencing was done on a sample of PBMCs. Source of these receptors: a man in his forties or fifties in good health and CMV-seropositive.

This clone has just one count. This chain connects TRBV19 to TRBJ2-3, with TRBD2 matching 8 bases. This CDR3 spans 15 amino acids. V shed 3 bases, J shed 4 bases, and the junction held 6 bases outside the gene matches. The germline gives CDR1 LNHDA, CDR2 SQIVND (reference sequence). DNA of the CDR3: TGTGCCAGTAGTATCGGGACTAGTTTACCAGATACGCAGTATTTT. It encodes CASSIGTSLPDTQYF.

The chain is built from TRBV19 and TRBJ2-1; the match to TRBD2 covers 9 bases. V lost 1 base, J lost 4 bases, and 5 bases stayed unmatched. Germline loops: CDR1 LNHDA, CDR2 SQIVND (reference sequence). The length of the CDR3 is 16 residues. The CDR3 sequence is CASSIASGGTYNEQFF. DNA for the CDR3: TGTGCCAGTAGTATAGCGAGCGGGGGGACTTACAATGAGCAGTTCTTC.